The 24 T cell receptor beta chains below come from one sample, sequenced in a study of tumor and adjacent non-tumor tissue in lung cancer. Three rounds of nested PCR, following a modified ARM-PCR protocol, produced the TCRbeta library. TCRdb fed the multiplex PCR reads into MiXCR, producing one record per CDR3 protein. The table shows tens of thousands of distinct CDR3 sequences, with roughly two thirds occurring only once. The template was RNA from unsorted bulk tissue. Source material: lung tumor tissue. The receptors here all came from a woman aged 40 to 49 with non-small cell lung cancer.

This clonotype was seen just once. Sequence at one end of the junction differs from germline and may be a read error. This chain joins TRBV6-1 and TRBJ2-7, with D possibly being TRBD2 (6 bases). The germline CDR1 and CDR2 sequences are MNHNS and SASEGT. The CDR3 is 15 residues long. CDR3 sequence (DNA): TGTACCAGCCGGAGGGGTACAGATAAAACCTTCGAGCAGTACTTC. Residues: CTSRRGTDKTFEQYF.

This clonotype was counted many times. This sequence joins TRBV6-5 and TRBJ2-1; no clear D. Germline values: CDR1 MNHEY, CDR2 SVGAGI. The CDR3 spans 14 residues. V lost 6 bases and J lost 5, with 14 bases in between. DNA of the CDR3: TGTGCCAGCAGCCGGACCTCGTGGGACAATGAGCAGTTCTTC. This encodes CASSRTSWDNEQFF.

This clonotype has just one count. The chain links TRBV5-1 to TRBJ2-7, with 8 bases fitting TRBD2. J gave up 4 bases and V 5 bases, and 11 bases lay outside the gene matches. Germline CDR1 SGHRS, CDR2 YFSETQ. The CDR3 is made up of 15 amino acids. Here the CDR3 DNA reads TGCGCCAGCAGTTTTCCTCGGAGCGGGAGTTACGAGCAGTACTTC. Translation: CASSFPRSGSYEQYF.

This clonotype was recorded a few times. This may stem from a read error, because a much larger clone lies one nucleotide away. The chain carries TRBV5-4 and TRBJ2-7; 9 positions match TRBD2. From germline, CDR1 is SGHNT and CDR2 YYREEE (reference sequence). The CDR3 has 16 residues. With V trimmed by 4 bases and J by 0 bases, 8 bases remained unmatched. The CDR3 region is CASSRTLAGDSYEQYF. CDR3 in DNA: TGTGCCAGCAGCAGGACTTTAGCGGGAGACTCCTACGAGCAGTACTTC.

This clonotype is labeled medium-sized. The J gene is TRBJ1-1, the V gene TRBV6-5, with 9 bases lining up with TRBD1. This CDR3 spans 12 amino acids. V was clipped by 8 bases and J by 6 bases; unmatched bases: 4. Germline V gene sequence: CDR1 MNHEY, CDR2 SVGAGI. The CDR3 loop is CASGNRGPEAFF. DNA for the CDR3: TGTGCCAGCGGCAACAGGGGGCCTGAAGCTTTCTTT.

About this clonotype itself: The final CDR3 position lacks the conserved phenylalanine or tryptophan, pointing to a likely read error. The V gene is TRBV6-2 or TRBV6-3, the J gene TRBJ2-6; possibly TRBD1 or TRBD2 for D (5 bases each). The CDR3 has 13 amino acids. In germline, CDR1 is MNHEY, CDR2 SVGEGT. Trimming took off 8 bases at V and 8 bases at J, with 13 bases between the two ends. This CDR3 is CASRDPGTNVLTL. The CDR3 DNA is TGTGCCAGCCGGGACCCGGGGACCAACGTCCTGACTCTC.

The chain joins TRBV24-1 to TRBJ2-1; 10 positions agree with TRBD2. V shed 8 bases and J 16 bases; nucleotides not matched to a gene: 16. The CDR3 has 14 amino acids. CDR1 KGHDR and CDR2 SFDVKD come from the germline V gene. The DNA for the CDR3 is TGTGCCACCACAACTAGCGGGAATGGCAATGAGCGATTCTTC. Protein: CATTTSGNGNERFF.

CDR3 nucleotide sequence: TGTGCCATCTGTGCGGGCGGGGGCTATGATACGCAGTATTTT. Translation gives CAICAGGGYDTQYF. The rearrangement links TRBV10-3 to TRBJ2-3; D is possibly TRBD2 (7 bases). CDR1 is ENHRY, CDR2 SYGVKD, per germline. V dropped 8 bases and J dropped 6 bases, with 18 bases sitting between them. This CDR3 has 14 residues.

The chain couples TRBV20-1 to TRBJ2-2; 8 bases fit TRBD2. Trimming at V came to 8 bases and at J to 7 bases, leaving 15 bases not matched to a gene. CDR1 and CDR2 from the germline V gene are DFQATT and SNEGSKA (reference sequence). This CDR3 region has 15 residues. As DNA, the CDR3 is TGCAGTACGCAGACTAGCGCGGGGCCTGGCGGGGAGCTGTTTTTT. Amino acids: CSTQTSAGPGGELFF.

The CDR3 DNA is TGTGCCAGTGGGCTAACGGGAGCCGGTGAGCAGTTCTTC. As protein: CASGLTGAGEQFF. The chain couples TRBV4-2 to TRBJ2-1, with a weak D call TRBD2 (6 bases). The length of the CDR3 is 13 residues. Per germline, CDR1 LGHNA and CDR2 YNFKEQ. Trimming cost V 9 bases and J 9 bases, with 18 bases left between them.

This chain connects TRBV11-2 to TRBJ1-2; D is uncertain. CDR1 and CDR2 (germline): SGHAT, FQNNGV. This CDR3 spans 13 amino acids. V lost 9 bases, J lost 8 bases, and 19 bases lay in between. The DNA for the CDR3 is TGTGCCAGTATCCCCAACAAGGAGAGGGGCTACACCTTC. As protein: CASIPNKERGYTF.

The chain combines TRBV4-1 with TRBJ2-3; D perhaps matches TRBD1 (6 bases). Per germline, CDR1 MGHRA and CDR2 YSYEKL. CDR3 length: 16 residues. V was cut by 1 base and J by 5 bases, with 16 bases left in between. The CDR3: CASSQGTDRTGDTQYF. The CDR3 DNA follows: TGCGCCAGCAGCCAAGGCACTGACAGGACGGGAGATACGCAGTATTTT.

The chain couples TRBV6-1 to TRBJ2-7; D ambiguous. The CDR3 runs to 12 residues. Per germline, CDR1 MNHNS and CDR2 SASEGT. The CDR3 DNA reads TGTGTCACCATTAAAGGCACCTACGAGCAGTACTTC. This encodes CVTIKGTYEQYF.

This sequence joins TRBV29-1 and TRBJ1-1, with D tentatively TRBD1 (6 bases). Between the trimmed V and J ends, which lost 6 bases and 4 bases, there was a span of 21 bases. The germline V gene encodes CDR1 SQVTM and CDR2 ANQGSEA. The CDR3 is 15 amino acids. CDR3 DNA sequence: TGCAGCGTCAGAGCAAGGGGGGTCGGGATCACTGAAGCTTTCTTT. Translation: CSVRARGVGITEAFF. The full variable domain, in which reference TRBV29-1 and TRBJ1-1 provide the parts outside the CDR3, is SAVISQKPSRDICQRGTSLTIQCQVDSQVTMMFWYRQQPGQSLTLIATANQGSEATYESGFVIDKFPISRPNLTFSTLTVSNMSPEDSSIYLCSVRARGVGITEAFFGQGTRLTVV.

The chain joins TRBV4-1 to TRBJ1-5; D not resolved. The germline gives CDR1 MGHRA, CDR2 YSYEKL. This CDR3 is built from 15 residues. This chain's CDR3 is CANSQDAVSYQPQHF. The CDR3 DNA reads TGCGCTAACAGCCAAGATGCAGTCTCCTATCAGCCCCAGCATTTT.

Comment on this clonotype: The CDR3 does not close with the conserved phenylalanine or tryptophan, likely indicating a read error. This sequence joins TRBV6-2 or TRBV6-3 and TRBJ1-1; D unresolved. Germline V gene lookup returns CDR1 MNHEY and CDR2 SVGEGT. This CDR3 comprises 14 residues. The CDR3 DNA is TGTGCCATCAGTCAGCAGAATCGGAACACTGAAGCTTTCTCT. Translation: CAISQQNRNTEAFS.

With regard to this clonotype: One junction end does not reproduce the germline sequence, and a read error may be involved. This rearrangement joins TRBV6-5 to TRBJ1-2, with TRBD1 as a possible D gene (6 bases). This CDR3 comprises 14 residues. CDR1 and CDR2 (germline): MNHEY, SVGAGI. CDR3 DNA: TGTGCCAGCAGTTACGACTTGGGGGCCTATGACTACACCTTC. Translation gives CASSYDLGAYDYTF.

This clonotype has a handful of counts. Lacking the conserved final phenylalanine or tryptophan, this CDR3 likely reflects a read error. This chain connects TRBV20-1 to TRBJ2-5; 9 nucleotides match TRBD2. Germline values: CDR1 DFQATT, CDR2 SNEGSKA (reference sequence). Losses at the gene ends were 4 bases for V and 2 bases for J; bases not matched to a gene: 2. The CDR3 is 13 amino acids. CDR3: CSATSGVQETQYS. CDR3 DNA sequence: TGCAGTGCTACTAGCGGGGTGCAAGAGACCCAGTACTCC.

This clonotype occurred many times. DNA of the CDR3: TGTGCCAGCAGCCACAGGCGAGGTGAGCAGTTCTTC. As protein: CASSHRRGEQFF. The rearrangement uses TRBV5-6 and TRBJ2-1; tentatively, D is TRBD1 (5 bases). Germline CDR1 reads SGHDT; CDR2 reads YYEEEE. The CDR3 consists of 12 residues. The V end lost 4 bases, the J end lost 9 bases, and 11 bases lay between the germline ends.

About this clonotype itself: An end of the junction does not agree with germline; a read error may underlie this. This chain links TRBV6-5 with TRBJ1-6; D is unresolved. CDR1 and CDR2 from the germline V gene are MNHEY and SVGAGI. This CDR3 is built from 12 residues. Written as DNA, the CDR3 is TGTGCCAGCAGGAATCTTAATTCGCCCCTCCACTTT. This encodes CASRNLNSPLHF.

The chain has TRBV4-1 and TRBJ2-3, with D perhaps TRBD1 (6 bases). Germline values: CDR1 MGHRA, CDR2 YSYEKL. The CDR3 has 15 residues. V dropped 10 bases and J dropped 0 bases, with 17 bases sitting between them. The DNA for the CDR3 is TGCGCCAACAGGGAAGCGGAGTCTAGCACAGATACGCAGTATTTT. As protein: CANREAESSTDTQYF.

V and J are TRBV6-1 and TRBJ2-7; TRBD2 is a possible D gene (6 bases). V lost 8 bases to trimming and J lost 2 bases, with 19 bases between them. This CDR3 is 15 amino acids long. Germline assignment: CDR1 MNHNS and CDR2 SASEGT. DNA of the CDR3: TGTGCCAGCCGGAGGGGTAAAGAAACAGCCTACGAGCAGTACTTC. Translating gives CASRRGKETAYEQYF.

The CDR3 bases are TGCACTGTTAAACTTGTTTTTAAGGGATCCGAGCAGTACTTC. This codes for CTVKLVFKGSEQYF. This rearrangement joins TRBV20-1 to TRBJ2-7; D remains unclear. Germline CDR1 and CDR2: DFQATT and SNEGSKA (reference sequence). The CDR3 spans 14 residues.

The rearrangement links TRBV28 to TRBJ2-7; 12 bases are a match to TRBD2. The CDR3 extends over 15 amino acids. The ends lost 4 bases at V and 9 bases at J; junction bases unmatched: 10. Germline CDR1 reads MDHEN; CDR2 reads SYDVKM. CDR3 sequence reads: CASSSPGLAGQAQYF. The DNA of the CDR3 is TGTGCCAGCAGTTCCCCTGGACTAGCGGGACAAGCGCAGTACTTC.